Listed here are 24 T cell receptor beta chains from one sample, sequenced in a study of response to subunit inactivated influenza vaccine (dated by TCRdb to 2016 to 2018). The method was RT-PCR. Sequencing was carried out with an Illumina HiSeq 2500. The public reads were quality trimmed at Q25 with fastp and then assembled into clones with MiXCR by TCRdb, keeping productive beta chains. Every CDR3 protein is listed once, alongside the most common genes and DNA of its rows. This sample holds roughly 500,000 distinct CDR3 sequences; 25% were observed only once. The ten most abundant clones make up approximately 1.9% of the sample. Material: CD4+ T cells sorted from PBMCs, obtained approximately 5 days after vaccination. The receptor source for this set is a man in his forties or fifties who received an inactivated influenza vaccine. Donor details come from another sample of the same person, matched by shared clones.

This clonotype was counted only a few times. This sequence joins TRBV29-1 and TRBJ1-2; 7 nucleotides match TRBD1. The germline V gene has CDR1 SQVTM and CDR2 ANQGSEA. The CDR3 runs to 11 residues. V shed 7 bases and J 4 bases; nucleotides not matched to a gene: 3. The DNA of the CDR3 is TGCAGCGAGGGACAGAGCTATGGCTACACCTTC. This codes for CSEGQSYGYTF.

This clonotype was counted only a few times. The CDR3 reads CASSLEYRGIHEQYF. The CDR3 DNA reads TGTGCCAGCAGCTTAGAGTACAGGGGTATCCACGAGCAGTACTTC. The V call is TRBV7-2, the J call TRBJ2-7; 7 nucleotides align to TRBD1. Germline V gene data show CDR1 as SGHTA and CDR2 as FQGNSA. The junction had 8 bases not matched to a gene; V was cut back by 1 base and J by 5 bases. The CDR3 has 15 residues.

The chain combines TRBV29-1 with TRBJ1-2, with 7 bases matching TRBD1. Looked up from germline, CDR1 is SQVTM and CDR2 is ANQGSEA. This CDR3 contains 12 residues. With V trimmed by 7 bases and J by 2 bases, 4 bases remained unmatched. The CDR3, as DNA: TGCAGCGGGGGGGGACAGAACTATGGCTACACCTTC. Protein sequence: CSGGGQNYGYTF.

This clonotype was seen more than once but under ten times. CDR3 nucleotides: TGCAGTGCCCCGAAGGGGGTCTACGAGCAGTACTTC. Residues: CSAPKGVYEQYF. The chain is built from TRBV20-1 and TRBJ2-7; D perhaps matches TRBD1 (6 bases). Trimming took 6 bases from V and 3 from J, leaving 12 bases between them. The CDR3 has 12 residues. Germline CDR1 and CDR2: DFQATT and SNEGSKA (reference sequence).

The chain joins TRBV20-1 to TRBJ2-2; D may match TRBD1 or TRBD2 (5 bases each). The ends were cut back, 0 bases at V and 0 bases at J, with 14 bases in the middle. The CDR3 covers 17 residues. Germline V gives CDR1 DFQATT, CDR2 SNEGSKA (reference sequence). This CDR3 is CSARDIRGTANTGELFF. The CDR3 DNA reads TGCAGTGCTAGAGATATTCGTGGGACCGCGAACACCGGGGAGCTGTTTTTT.

This sequence joins TRBV7-8 and TRBJ2-2; 12 bases align to TRBD2. CDR1 is SGHVS and CDR2 is FQNEAQ in the germline V gene. V dropped 5 bases and J dropped 0; count of bases not matched to a gene: 4. The length of the CDR3 is 17 residues. This CDR3 reads CASSPRTSGTNTGELFF. The CDR3 DNA follows: TGTGCCAGCAGCCCAAGGACTAGCGGGACGAACACCGGGGAGCTGTTTTTT.

This clonotype appeared a few times. V and J are TRBV10-3 and TRBJ1-1; D is unclear. This CDR3 spans 13 amino acids. V was shortened by 0 bases and J by 3 bases, with 5 bases between the two germline ends. Germline CDR1 and CDR2: ENHRY and SYGVKD. The CDR3 here is CAISESPDTEAFF. CDR3 nucleotide sequence: TGTGCCATCAGTGAGTCCCCGGACACTGAAGCTTTCTTT.

This clonotype was seen at least ten times. The chain recombines TRBV6-1 with TRBJ1-5; D not certain. CDR3 length: 14 residues. V was shortened by 5 bases and J by 1 base, with 9 bases between the two germline ends. Germline assignment: CDR1 MNHNS and CDR2 SASEGT. CDR3 sequence (DNA): TGTGCCAGCAGTCCTACGACCAGCAATCAGCCCCAGCATTTT. Amino acids: CASSPTTSNQPQHF.

The chain employs TRBV20-1 and TRBJ2-5, with 10 bases fitting TRBD1. V was clipped by 6 bases and J by 5 bases; unmatched bases: 9. From germline, CDR1 is DFQATT and CDR2 SNEGSKA (reference sequence). CDR3 size: 14 residues. CDR3: CSAEDRGSYETQYF. The CDR3 coding sequence is TGCAGTGCCGAGGACAGGGGGTCTTACGAGACCCAGTACTTC.

This clonotype came up a few times. The chain employs TRBV7-2 and TRBJ2-7; D ambiguous. V was shortened by 1 base and J by 2 bases, with 15 bases between the two germline ends. The CDR3 sequence is 16 residues long. Germline V gene sequence: CDR1 SGHTA, CDR2 FQGNSA. CDR3 region: CASSLGRNPATYEQYF. CDR3 coding DNA: TGTGCCAGCAGCTTAGGGCGTAATCCCGCCACCTACGAGCAGTACTTC.

A few counts support this clonotype. The rearrangement uses TRBV7-2 and TRBJ2-3; D unclear. Germline V CDR1 and CDR2: SGHTA, FQGNSA. V lost 6 bases to trimming and J lost 2 bases, with 12 bases between them. The CDR3 loop spans 14 amino acids. Written as DNA, the CDR3 is TGTGCCAGCAGATTGTATGTGGTCACAGATACGCAGTATTTT. This encodes CASRLYVVTDTQYF.

The chain is built from TRBV3-1 and TRBJ1-2; D gene ambiguous. CDR1 and CDR2 from the germline V gene are LGHDT and YNNKEL (reference sequence). This CDR3 has 16 amino acids. Trimming cost V 0 bases and J 6 bases, with 17 bases left between them. This chain's CDR3 is CASSQDGSASAHGYTF. CDR3 in DNA: TGTGCCAGCAGCCAAGATGGGTCCGCTTCAGCTCATGGCTACACCTTC. Drawing the rest from reference TRBV3-1 and TRBJ1-2, the complete variable domain is DTAVSQTPKYLVTQMGNDKSIKCEQNLGHDTMYWYKQDSKKFLKIMFSYNNKELIINETVPNRFSPKSPDKAHLNLHINSLELGDSAVYFCASSQDGSASAHGYTFGSGTRLTVV.

This clonotype was counted between two and nine times. The rearrangement joins TRBV5-5 to TRBJ2-2; TRBD1 matches 10 bases. Germline assignment: CDR1 SGHKS and CDR2 YYEKEE (reference sequence). This CDR3 is built from 15 residues. The V and J ends lost 5 bases and 5 bases, in that order; junction bases with no gene match: 6. The CDR3 nucleotides are TGTGCCAGCAGACGTCCGGGACAGGGGACCGGGGAGCTGTTTTTT. Translation gives CASRRPGQGTGELFF.

This chain joins TRBV7-2 and TRBJ1-4; 10 nucleotides line up with TRBD1. The CDR3 is 15 residues long. Germline V gene sequence: CDR1 SGHTA, CDR2 FQGNSA. J gave up 7 bases and V 5 bases, and 7 bases lay outside the gene matches. The CDR3 DNA follows: TGTGCCAGCAGCCCTCGGACAGGGGGAGGTGAAAAACTGTTTTTT. This sequence encodes CASSPRTGGGEKLFF.

This clonotype was seen a handful of times. The chain combines TRBV2 with TRBJ1-2, with D unresolved. This CDR3 spans 11 amino acids. The V end was cut by 1 base, the J end by 3 bases, with 0 bases between. Per the germline V gene, CDR1 is SNHLY and CDR2 is FYNNEI. The CDR3 reads CASSEDYGYTF. CDR3 coding DNA: TGTGCCAGCAGTGAAGACTATGGCTACACCTTC.

This clonotype was recorded a few times. V gene TRBV12-3 or TRBV12-4 combines with J gene TRBJ1-2; 9 bases agree with TRBD1. CDR3 size: 15 residues. With 6 bases clipped from V and 6 bases from J, the junction kept 11 bases outside the gene matches. CDR3 loop: CASSLGPTGGNGYTF. CDR3 in DNA: TGTGCCAGCAGCCTCGGGCCTACAGGGGGCAATGGCTACACCTTC.

The gene calls are TRBV5-1 and TRBJ2-1; TRBD1 matches at 8 bases. Trimming at V came to 3 bases and at J to 6 bases, leaving 8 bases not matched to a gene. The CDR3 runs to 15 residues. Germline V gene lookup returns CDR1 SGHRS and CDR2 YFSETQ. Here the CDR3 DNA reads TGCGCCAGCAGCTCACAACCGACAGGGGTCAATGAGCAGTTCTTC. This encodes CASSSQPTGVNEQFF.

The rearrangement links TRBV7-6 to TRBJ2-1; TRBD2 is a possible D gene (5 bases). V gave up 4 bases and J gave up 11 bases, with 12 bases separating them. Germline lookup yields CDR1 SGHVS and CDR2 FNYEAQ. The CDR3 is 12 amino acids. As DNA, the CDR3 is TGTGCCAGCAGCTCCCAGACTATTAAGCAGTTCTTC. Residues: CASSSQTIKQFF.

This clonotype came up a few times. The chain recombines TRBV7-2 with TRBJ2-5; 10 bases line up with TRBD2. V was clipped by 6 bases and J by 5 bases; unmatched bases: 9. This CDR3 contains 15 residues. Per germline, CDR1 SGHTA and CDR2 FQGNSA. CDR3 sequence (DNA): TGTGCCAGCAGGTACTCCGGGACTAGCGTGGAGACCCAGTACTTC. This codes for CASRYSGTSVETQYF.

This clonotype was seen more than once but under ten times. The chain couples TRBV5-1 to TRBJ2-1, with TRBD2 identical over 12 bases. J gave up 5 bases and V 4 bases, and 4 bases lay outside the gene matches. The germline V gene encodes CDR1 SGHRS and CDR2 YFSETQ. The CDR3 spans 15 residues. The CDR3 DNA reads as TGCGCCAGCAGCCTAGGACTAGCGGGGAACAATGAGCAGTTCTTC. It codes for CASSLGLAGNNEQFF.

In this sample, this clonotype turned up a few times. The chain has TRBV6-6 and TRBJ1-1; D might be TRBD1 (6 bases). V shed 5 bases and J shed 9 bases, with 16 bases lying between them. The CDR3 consists of 13 residues. Per germline, CDR1 MNHNY and CDR2 SVGAGI (reference sequence). The CDR3 region has the DNA TGTGCCAGCAGTCCAGGAAACAGGGTGAAAGCTTTCTTT. Translating it yields CASSPGNRVKAFF.

This clonotype has a handful of counts. The chain links TRBV20-1 to TRBJ2-5; perhaps TRBD2 as D (8 bases). The CDR3 covers 15 residues. V lost 6 bases to trimming and J lost 5 bases, with 22 bases between them. Germline V gives CDR1 DFQATT, CDR2 SNEGSKA (reference sequence). CDR3 bases: TGCAGTGCAACCCCAGGGGCGGGGGGACAGGAGACCCAGTACTTC. Its translation is CSATPGAGGQETQYF.

The CDR3 DNA sequence: TGTGCCAGCAGTCCTATGGGAAATGGCTACACCTTC. It yields the protein CASSPMGNGYTF. The chain joins TRBV12-3 or TRBV12-4 to TRBJ1-2; D gene uncertain. V shed 5 bases and J shed 6 bases, with 10 bases lying between them. The CDR3 consists of 12 residues.

The rearrangement joins TRBV14 to TRBJ1-1; 7 bases match TRBD1. V was clipped by 2 bases and J by 7 bases; unmatched bases: 4. The CDR3 covers 13 residues. Germline values: CDR1 SGHDN, CDR2 FVKESK. CDR3: CASSQRQGGEAFF. CDR3 in DNA: TGTGCCAGCAGCCAACGACAGGGTGGTGAAGCTTTCTTT.